This T cell receptor beta chain was recorded in a study of T cells in Graves' hyperthyroidism and ophthalmopathy. V was clipped by 4 bases and J by 7 bases, with 11 bases between them. The CDR3 consists of 14 residues. CDR1 MNHEY and CDR2 SMNVEV come from the germline V gene (reference sequence). Study-wide results and caveats: Using 13 V-J features, a model discriminated ophthalmopathy from stable hyperthyroidism.

Researchers amplified the TCR beta CDR3 regions from RNA transcripts. Using the HTBI primer set, a first-round RT-PCR was run on the TCR CDR3. TCRdb reanalysed the multiplex PCR reads using MiXCR and keeps one entry per CDR3 protein. The table includes 500,000 or so distinct CDR3 sequences, more than 15% detected once. This clonotype was seen a handful of times. The antigen remains undetermined. The diagnostic basis comprised clinical symptoms, serum thyroxine and TRAb, thyroid ultrasound and orbital computed tomography. The sequenced sample was blood. This sequence originates from a woman aged 18-29 years with Graves' ophthalmopathy. The chain employs TRBV27 and TRBJ1-6, with D perhaps TRBD1 (5 bases). The CDR3: CASSYGGVNSPLHF. The CDR3, as DNA: TGTGCCAGCAGTTACGGGGGTGTGAATTCACCCCTCCACTTT.